This T cell receptor (beta chain) stems from a study of radiotherapy plus CTLA-4 blockade in lung cancer. Chemo-refractory metastatic non-small-cell lung cancer patients received focal radiation with ipilimumab CTLA-4 blockade. This clone was observed a handful of times. Its antigen is undetermined. Study observations and caveats: Blood-borne expansion of tumor-derived TCR clones followed radiotherapy plus ipilimumab. Early clonal dynamics of blood T cells, together with interferon-beta, were reported as the best response predictor.

CDR1 and CDR2 (germline): SNHLY, FYNNEI. V lost 3 bases, J lost 9 bases, and 12 bases lay in between. CDR3 length equals 13 residues. Data came from immunoSEQ multiplex PCR; TCRdb stores just in-frame clones and leaves some out. Among under 40,000 clones listed, 60% to 75% were seen once. The specimen comprised peripheral blood, sampled from a patient treated with radiotherapy plus ipilimumab. The receptor was derived from a human donor with non-small cell lung cancer who had stable disease on radiotherapy plus ipilimumab. The V call is TRBV2, the J call TRBJ2-1, with D perhaps matching TRBD1 (5 bases). Written as DNA, the CDR3 is TGTGCCAGCAGTGAGCAGGGTCGCGGTGAGCAGTTCTTC. This gives the protein CASSEQGRGEQFF.